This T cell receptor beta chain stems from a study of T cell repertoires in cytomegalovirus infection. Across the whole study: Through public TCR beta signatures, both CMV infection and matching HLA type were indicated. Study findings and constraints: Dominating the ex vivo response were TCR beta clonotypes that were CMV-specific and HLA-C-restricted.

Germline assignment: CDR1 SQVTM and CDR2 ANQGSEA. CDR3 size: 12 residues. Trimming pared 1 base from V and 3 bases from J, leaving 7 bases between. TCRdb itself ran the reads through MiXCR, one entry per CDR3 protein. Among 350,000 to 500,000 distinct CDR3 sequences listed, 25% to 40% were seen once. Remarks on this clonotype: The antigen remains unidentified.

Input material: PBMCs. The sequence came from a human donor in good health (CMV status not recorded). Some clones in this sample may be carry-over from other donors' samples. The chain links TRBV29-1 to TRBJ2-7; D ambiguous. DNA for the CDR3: TGCAGCGTTGAAGGCAGAGACTACGAGCAGTACTTC. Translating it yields CSVEGRDYEQYF.